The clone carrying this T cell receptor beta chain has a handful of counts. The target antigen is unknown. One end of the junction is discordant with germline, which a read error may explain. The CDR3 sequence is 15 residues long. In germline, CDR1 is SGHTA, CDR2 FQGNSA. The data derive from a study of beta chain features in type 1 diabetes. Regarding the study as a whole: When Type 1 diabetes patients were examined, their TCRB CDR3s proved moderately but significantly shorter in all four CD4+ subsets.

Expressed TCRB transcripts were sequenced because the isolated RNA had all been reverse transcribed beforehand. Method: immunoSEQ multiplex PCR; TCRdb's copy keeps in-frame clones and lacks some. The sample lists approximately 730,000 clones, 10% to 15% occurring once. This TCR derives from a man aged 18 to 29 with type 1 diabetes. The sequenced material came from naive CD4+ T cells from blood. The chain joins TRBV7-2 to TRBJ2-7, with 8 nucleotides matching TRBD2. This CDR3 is CASCLTSGGTYEQYF. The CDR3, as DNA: TGTGCCAGCTGCTTGACAAGCGGGGGAACCTACGAGCAGTACTTC.